The 26 T cell receptor beta chains in this list originate from one sample, sequenced in a study of cytomegalovirus exposure and HLA in healthy donors. It was with 60 Vbeta and 13 Jbeta primers that the PCR ran. The table came from immunoSEQ multiplex PCR; TCRdb's copy has only in-frame clones and leaves some out. The sample carries about 200,000 clones, 65% to 90% recorded once. The source material was PBMCs. The source is a girl under 18 in good health and CMV-seronegative.

The chain uses TRBV9 and TRBJ2-7; 8 bases are a match to TRBD1. Germline CDR1 is SGDLS and CDR2 is YYNGEE. Trimming removed 5 bases from V and 9 bases from J; junction bases left unmatched: 13. The CDR3 runs to 14 residues. The DNA for the CDR3 is TGTGCCAGCAGTCCCGACAGGGGATCTAGTGGGCAGTACTTC. This translates into CASSPDRGSSGQYF.

The chain recombines TRBV7-9 with TRBJ1-2; D remains unclear. The CDR3 is made up of 14 amino acids. V lost 1 base to trimming and J lost 2 bases, with 8 bases between them. CDR1 and CDR2 from the germline V gene are SEHNR and FQNEAQ (reference sequence). In DNA, the CDR3 is TGTGCCAGCAGCTTAGATGGAGCCAACTATGGCTACACCTTC. This sequence encodes CASSLDGANYGYTF. The entire variable domain, with the rest obtained from reference TRBV7-9 and TRBJ1-2, is as follows: DTGVSQNPRHKITKRGQNVTFRCDPISEHNRLYWYRQTLGQGPEFLTYFQNEAQLEKSRLLSDRFSAERPKGSFSTLEIQRTEQGDSAMYLCASSLDGANYGYTFGSGTRLTVV.

The sample holds one count of this clone. The chain employs TRBV29-1 and TRBJ1-2; D is uncertain. Trimming took off 2 bases at V and 1 base at J, with 14 bases between the two ends. The CDR3 is 15 residues long. The V gene's germline CDR1 is SQVTM and CDR2 ANQGSEA. The CDR3 reads CSVESDREGNYGYTF. CDR3 nucleotide sequence: TGCAGCGTTGAATCGGACCGGGAGGGTAACTATGGCTACACCTTC.

The gene calls are TRBV19 and TRBJ2-1; 8 bases fit TRBD2. The CDR3 totals 13 residues. The V and J ends lost 4 bases and 9 bases, in that order; junction bases with no gene match: 5. The V gene's germline CDR1 is LNHDA and CDR2 SQIVND (reference sequence). The CDR3 reads CASSTGLAGEQFF. CDR3 sequence (DNA): TGTGCCAGTAGTACCGGACTAGCCGGTGAGCAGTTCTTC.

The rearrangement uses TRBV10-3 and TRBJ1-1; TRBD1 matches 9 bases. V was clipped by 6 bases and J by 0 bases; unmatched bases: 5. Germline CDR1 ENHRY, CDR2 SYGVKD. The CDR3 sequence is 15 residues long. The CDR3 bases are TGTGCCATCAGGACCGGGACAGGGATGAACACTGAAGCTTTCTTT. This codes for CAIRTGTGMNTEAFF.

The rearrangement uses TRBV27 and TRBJ2-4; D unresolved. Germline assignment: CDR1 MNHEY and CDR2 SMNVEV (reference sequence). The CDR3 contains 14 residues. Between the trimmed V and J ends, which lost 0 bases and 1 base, there was a span of 4 bases. The CDR3 nucleotides read TGTGCCAGCAGTTTATCCCGGGCCAAAAACATTCAGTACTTC. Protein product: CASSLSRAKNIQYF.

A few counts support this clone. The rearrangement links TRBV4-1 to TRBJ1-4, with TRBD1 matching over 7 bases. J gave up 12 bases and V 3 bases, and 16 bases lay outside the gene matches. Germline CDR1 and CDR2: MGHRA and YSYEKL. This CDR3 region has 16 residues. DNA of the CDR3: TGCGCCAGCAGCCACCCCTCGGGACAGCGGGGGGAGGAACTGTTTTTT. Translated: CASSHPSGQRGEELFF.

This chain connects TRBV11-2 to TRBJ1-1, with D unclear. Germline V gives CDR1 SGHAT, CDR2 FQNNGV. The CDR3 is 14 amino acids. Trimming cost V 6 bases and J 5 bases, with 16 bases left between them. The chain's CDR3 is CASSPAGVWTEAFF. CDR3 bases: TGTGCCAGCAGTCCAGCCGGGGTTTGGACTGAAGCTTTCTTT. Full variable domain (remainder filled in from reference TRBV11-2 and TRBJ1-1): EAGVAQSPRYKIIEKRQSVAFWCNPISGHATLYWYQQILGQGPKLLIQFQNNGVVDDSQLPKDRFSAERLKGVDSTLKIQPAKLEDSAVYLCASSPAGVWTEAFFGQGTRLTVV.

V gene TRBV7-9 combines with J gene TRBJ2-1, with a weak D call TRBD2 (5 bases). CDR3 length: 15 residues. The germline CDR1 and CDR2 sequences are SEHNR and FQNEAQ (reference sequence). Trimming shortened V by 5 bases and J by 7 bases, and 18 bases separated the two germline ends. The CDR3 DNA reads TGTGCCAGCAGCCGTGGGAGTACCTTTCTGAATGAGCAGTTCTTC. Translation: CASSRGSTFLNEQFF.

The chain combines TRBV7-8 with TRBJ1-1, with a weak D call TRBD1 (5 bases). Germline CDR1 and CDR2: SGHVS and FQNEAQ. The CDR3 sequence is 16 residues long. Trimming shortened V by 6 bases and J by 3 bases, and 20 bases separated the two germline ends. DNA of the CDR3: TGTGCCAGCAGAATAATTCCCCGGACAAGGCACACTGAAGCTTTCTTT. It yields the protein CASRIIPRTRHTEAFF. The complete variable domain, with remaining parts taken from reference TRBV7-8 and TRBJ1-1, reads GAGVSQSPRYKVAKRGQDVALRCDPISGHVSLFWYQQALGQGPEFLTYFQNEAQLDKSGLPSDRFFAERPEGSVSTLKIQRTQQEDSAVYLCASRIIPRTRHTEAFFGQGTRLTVV.

The rearrangement uses TRBV7-6 and TRBJ2-7; D is uncertain. This CDR3 comprises 13 residues. Trimming removed 1 base at V and 1 base at J, with 5 bases between. Germline CDR1 SGHVS, CDR2 FNYEAQ. CDR3 coding DNA: TGTGCCAGCAGCTTAGACGGTTCCTACGAGCAGTACTTC. Its protein product is CASSLDGSYEQYF.

In its sample, this clone was seen a few times. The gene calls are TRBV27 and TRBJ2-2, with 9 bases aligning to TRBD2. The trim removed 11 bases at V and 0 bases at J, leaving 13 bases unmatched. The CDR3 is 17 amino acids. Looked up from germline, CDR1 is MNHEY and CDR2 is SMNVEV (reference sequence). The CDR3 DNA sequence: TGTGCCTCCCGGCGGGCGGGGGGGGACTCGAACACCGGGGAGCTGTTTTTT. This encodes CASRRAGGDSNTGELFF.

The chain links TRBV28 to TRBJ1-6, with D possibly being TRBD1 (5 bases). Germline V lookup: CDR1 MDHEN, CDR2 SYDVKM. V gave up 5 bases and J gave up 10 bases, with 15 bases separating them. The CDR3 has 14 amino acids. CDR3 DNA: TGTGCCAGCAGTCCAACGACAGTTCCCTCACCCCTCCACTTT. Protein sequence: CASSPTTVPSPLHF.

This chain uses TRBV7-2 with TRBJ2-5; D remains unclear. The CDR3 runs to 13 residues. V lost 0 bases and J 5 bases, leaving 7 bases between the germline ends. Germline loops: CDR1 SGHTA, CDR2 FQGNSA. The CDR3 protein is CASSLANPETQYF. Written as DNA, the CDR3 is TGTGCCAGCAGCTTAGCTAATCCTGAGACCCAGTACTTC.

This clone occurred a few times. The chain combines TRBV5-6 with TRBJ1-1; TRBD1 aligns across 9 bases. CDR3 length: 12 residues. Per the germline V gene, CDR1 is SGHDT and CDR2 is YYEEEE. The ends lost 4 bases at V and 11 bases at J; junction bases unmatched: 6. The CDR3 spells CASSRTGGYAFF. The DNA for the CDR3 is TGTGCCAGCAGCAGAACAGGGGGCTATGCTTTCTTT.

Note on this clone: Relative to the germline gene, one junction end is altered; a read error may explain this. The V gene is TRBV7-6, the J gene TRBJ1-2; D is undetermined. This CDR3 spans 15 amino acids. CDR1 SGHVS and CDR2 FNYEAQ come from the germline V gene. The CDR3 is CASSLEAGTLDGHTF. CDR3 DNA: TGTGCCAGCAGCTTAGAGGCGGGCACCCTTGATGGCCACACCTTC.

The chain employs TRBV9 and TRBJ2-3; a weak D match, TRBD2 (5 bases). Between the trimmed V and J ends, which lost 4 bases and 2 bases, there was a span of 14 bases. The CDR3 contains 15 residues. CDR1 is SGDLS, CDR2 YYNGEE, per germline. The CDR3 DNA follows: TGTGCCAGCAGCTTGGACTCGACAAACACAGATACGCAGTATTTT. Its translation is CASSLDSTNTDTQYF.

This clone was recorded only once. This rearrangement joins TRBV13 to TRBJ1-1; D call uncertain. Germline V gene lookup returns CDR1 PRHDT and CDR2 FYEKMQ (reference sequence). The CDR3 covers 13 residues. V shed 0 bases and J shed 5 bases, with 7 bases lying between them. The CDR3 reads CASSLGSGTEAFF. CDR3 coding DNA: TGTGCCAGCAGCTTAGGGTCGGGTACTGAAGCTTTCTTT.

The chain combines TRBV7-2 with TRBJ2-1, with TRBD2 as a possible D gene (5 bases). V gave up 5 bases and J gave up 0 bases, with 11 bases separating them. CDR1 is SGHTA, CDR2 FQGNSA, per germline. The CDR3 spans 15 residues. The DNA of the CDR3 is TGTGCCAGCAGCCCCCCGGGGAGCTCCTACAATGAGCAGTTCTTC. Translated: CASSPPGSSYNEQFF.

A word on this clone: Other nucleotide sequences from this sample produce the same CDR3. The chain carries TRBV7-3 and TRBJ1-1, with 8 bases lining up with TRBD1. The CDR3 sequence is 13 residues long. The germline CDR1 and CDR2 sequences are SGHTA and FQGTGA. V lost 5 bases, J lost 1 base, and 0 bases stayed unmatched. The CDR3: CASSGQGNTEAFF. CDR3 in DNA: TGTGCCAGCAGCGGACAGGGGAACACTGAAGCTTTCTTT.

The genes are TRBV7-3 and TRBJ2-1; tentatively, D is TRBD2 (5 bases). This CDR3 region has 15 residues. V lost 5 bases and J 0 bases, leaving 11 bases between the germline ends. Germline assignment: CDR1 SGHTA and CDR2 FQGTGA. The CDR3 region has the DNA TGTGCCAGCAGCCGAGGGAGTCCCTCCTACAATGAGCAGTTCTTC. It translates to CASSRGSPSYNEQFF.

This clone was recorded only once. V is TRBV27 and J is TRBJ2-7; the D gene is possibly TRBD2 (7 bases). Trimming removed 6 bases from V and 6 bases from J, with 18 bases in between. This CDR3 spans 14 amino acids. Per the germline V gene, CDR1 is MNHEY and CDR2 is SMNVEV (reference sequence). The CDR3 DNA reads as TGTGCCAGCAGGGAAGGGGGGGCGATTCTCGAGCAGTACTTC. Encoded protein: CASREGGAILEQYF.

This chain links TRBV2 with TRBJ2-7, with a tentative D call TRBD2 (7 bases). Trimming left V 9 bases short and J 1 base short, with 13 bases between. This CDR3 is built from 13 residues. The germline CDR1 and CDR2 sequences are SNHLY and FYNNEI. CDR3 protein: CARGGQGSYEQYF. The DNA for the CDR3 is TGTGCCAGGGGGGGGCAAGGATCCTACGAGCAGTACTTC.

The chain is built from TRBV5-1 and TRBJ2-2, with 7 positions matching TRBD2. The V segment lost 0 bases and the J segment 6 bases; nucleotides outside the gene matches: 8. The CDR3 contains 16 residues. Germline V gene data show CDR1 as SGHRS and CDR2 as YFSETQ. The CDR3 sequence: CASSLGRAGAPGELFF. For the CDR3, the DNA is TGCGCCAGCAGCTTGGGACGGGCGGGAGCCCCCGGGGAGCTGTTTTTT. Full variable domain (remainder filled in from reference TRBV5-1 and TRBJ2-2): KAGVTQTPRYLIKTRGQQVTLSCSPISGHRSVSWYQQTPGQGLQFLFEYFSETQRNKGNFPGRFSGRQFSNSRSEMNVSTLELGDSALYLCASSLGRAGAPGELFFGEGSRLTVL.

The chain links TRBV11-2 to TRBJ1-1; 8 bases agree with TRBD1. From germline, CDR1 is SGHAT and CDR2 FQNNGV. V was pared by 5 bases and J by 5 bases, with 13 bases of the junction left unmatched. This CDR3 is 16 amino acids long. This chain's CDR3 is CASSPWTGPLGTEAFF. The CDR3 DNA follows: TGTGCCAGCAGCCCGTGGACAGGGCCCTTGGGGACTGAAGCTTTCTTT. Drawing the rest from reference TRBV11-2 and TRBJ1-1, the complete variable domain is EAGVAQSPRYKIIEKRQSVAFWCNPISGHATLYWYQQILGQGPKLLIQFQNNGVVDDSQLPKDRFSAERLKGVDSTLKIQPAKLEDSAVYLCASSPWTGPLGTEAFFGQGTRLTVV.

J is TRBJ2-1 and V is TRBV6-5, with 9 nucleotides matching TRBD2. Germline trimming cut 6 bases from V and 0 bases from J; bases unmatched to any gene: 3. The CDR3 is made up of 15 amino acids. Germline V CDR1 and CDR2: MNHEY, SVGAGI. The CDR3 loop is CASSNSGSSYNEQFF. For the CDR3, the DNA is TGTGCCAGCAGCAATAGCGGGAGCTCCTACAATGAGCAGTTCTTC.